The TCR beta chain under discussion was sequenced for a study of T-cell memory formation after mild COVID-19. Study details: Largely, TCR clusters stayed within a single donor.

The length of the CDR3 is 12 residues. V shed 3 bases and J shed 8 bases, with 7 bases lying between them. Germline V lookup: CDR1 KGHSH, CDR2 LQKENI. TCRdb re-derived calls from the 5' RACE reads in MiXCR, one entry per CDR3 protein. The table has around 300,000 distinct CDR3 sequences, approximately 7.6% seen once; the top ten hold roughly 22%. The source material was PBMCs or a T cell subset sorted from them (not recorded which). The V gene is TRBV18, the J gene TRBJ1-4; D remains ambiguous. The clonotype originates from a man younger than 30 who had mild COVID-19 (a few samples of this study predate the infection). Cell type and time point are not known. CDR3 sequence: CASSPGKEKLFF. CDR3 coding DNA: TGTGCCAGCTCACCCGGGAAAGAAAAACTGTTTTTT.